The rows below give T cell receptor beta chains drawn from one sample of a study of control samples from healthy donors and cancer patients. The assay was immunoSEQ multiplex PCR, and TCRdb's table has in-frame clones only and misses some. The table includes about 140,000 clones, 94% detected once. Sequencing used blood. These receptors originate from a man between 35 and 55 years old in good health. Each CDR3 is given with its conserved first and last residue. The order of the fields is V gene, clone size, J gene, D gene, CDR3 protein, CDR3 DNA. The D gene is left open where the match is weak. Rows give clone size only sometimes, using once, few, many, or a class for an expanded clone.

v_call: TRBV28; clone_size: NA; j_call: TRBJ2-7; d_call: NA; cdr3_aa: CASSPRWSGRYEQYF; cdr3_nt: TGTGCCAGCAGTCCGCGGTGGAGTGGACGGTACGAGCAGTACTTC
v_call: TRBV7-2; clone_size: NA; j_call: TRBJ1-1; d_call: NA; cdr3_aa: CASSLAQFFVEGRTKTNTEAFF; cdr3_nt: TGTGCCAGCAGCTTAGCTCAGTTTTTCGTTGAGGGTCGGACCAAGACTAACACTGAAGCTTTCTTT
v_call: TRBV5-1; clone_size: NA; j_call: TRBJ2-2; d_call: TRBD1; cdr3_aa: CASSPRAGGSTGELFF; cdr3_nt: TGCGCCAGCAGCCCCCGGGCAGGGGGTAGCACCGGGGAGCTGTTTTTT
v_call: TRBV28; clone_size: NA; j_call: TRBJ2-1; d_call: NA; cdr3_aa: CASSLSRRNEQFF; cdr3_nt: TGTGCCAGCAGTTTATCCAGGAGGAATGAGCAGTTCTTC
v_call: TRBV28; clone_size: NA; j_call: TRBJ1-2; d_call: TRBD1; cdr3_aa: CASSLTGDGLDGYTF; cdr3_nt: TGTGCCAGCAGCTTAACAGGGGACGGGTTAGATGGCTACACCTTC
v_call: TRBV9; clone_size: NA; j_call: TRBJ1-1; d_call: NA; cdr3_aa: CASSVGSGRQNTEAFF; cdr3_nt: TGTGCCAGCAGCGTAGGATCAGGGAGGCAGAACACTGAAGCTTTCTTT
v_call: TRBV30; clone_size: NA; j_call: TRBJ1-2; d_call: TRBD1; cdr3_aa: CAWSIRQGEDGYTF; cdr3_nt: TGTGCCTGGAGTATCCGACAGGGAGAGGATGGCTACACCTTC
v_call: TRBV7-9; clone_size: NA; j_call: TRBJ2-1; d_call: TRBD1; cdr3_aa: CASSWTGAYNEQFF; cdr3_nt: TGTGCCAGCAGCTGGACAGGGGCCTACAATGAGCAGTTCTTC
v_call: TRBV11-2; clone_size: NA; j_call: TRBJ2-1; d_call: NA; cdr3_aa: CASSLGQTYEQFF; cdr3_nt: TGTGCCAGCAGCTTGGGTCAGACTTATGAGCAGTTCTTC
v_call: TRBV20-1; clone_size: NA; j_call: TRBJ2-1; d_call: NA; cdr3_aa: CSASGRGPVKFF; cdr3_nt: TGCAGTGCTAGTGGCCGGGGTCCCGTCAAGTTCTTC
v_call: TRBV9; clone_size: NA; j_call: TRBJ2-7; d_call: TRBD2; cdr3_aa: CASSPTGLASGDYEQYF; cdr3_nt: TGTGCCAGCAGCCCCACAGGGCTCGCTAGCGGGGACTACGAGCAGTACTTC
v_call: TRBV2; clone_size: NA; j_call: TRBJ2-5; d_call: TRBD1; cdr3_aa: CASSESAGTGWYQETQYF; cdr3_nt: TGTGCCAGCAGTGAATCGGCGGGGACAGGGTGGTACCAAGAGACCCAGTACTTC
v_call: TRBV6-5; clone_size: NA; j_call: TRBJ1-2; d_call: NA; cdr3_aa: CASSYSSNYGYTF; cdr3_nt: TGTGCCAGCAGTTACAGCAGTAACTATGGCTACACCTTC
v_call: TRBV6-2/TRBV6-3; clone_size: NA; j_call: TRBJ2-1; d_call: TRBD1; cdr3_aa: CASSYSLVRDSQFF; cdr3_nt: TGTGCCAGCAGTTACTCGCTCGTTAGGGACAGTCAGTTCTTC
v_call: TRBV28; clone_size: NA; j_call: TRBJ1-2; d_call: TRBD1; cdr3_aa: CASEPRQGINYGYTF; cdr3_nt: TGTGCCAGTGAGCCACGACAGGGAATCAACTATGGCTACACCTTC
v_call: TRBV6-1; clone_size: once; j_call: TRBJ1-1; d_call: NA; cdr3_aa: CASSEGMGMGEAFF; cdr3_nt: TGTGCCAGCAGTGAAGGTATGGGTATGGGTGAAGCTTTCTTT
v_call: TRBV2; clone_size: NA; j_call: TRBJ2-2; d_call: NA; cdr3_aa: CASSEALGAAGELFF; cdr3_nt: TGTGCCAGCAGTGAAGCGCTAGGGGCGGCCGGGGAGCTGTTTTTT
v_call: TRBV3-1/TRBV3-2; clone_size: NA; j_call: TRBJ1-2; d_call: NA; cdr3_aa: CASSQDGGGYGYTF; cdr3_nt: TGTGCCAGCAGCCAAGATGGAGGAGGCTATGGCTACACCTTC
v_call: TRBV7-2; clone_size: NA; j_call: TRBJ2-5; d_call: NA; cdr3_aa: CASSLDGQPQETQYF; cdr3_nt: TGTGCCAGCAGCTTAGATGGACAGCCCCAAGAGACCCAGTACTTC
v_call: TRBV20-1; clone_size: once; j_call: TRBJ2-2; d_call: NA; cdr3_aa: CSASLTSRNTGELFF; cdr3_nt: TGCAGTGCTAGTTTGACTTCCAGGAACACCGGGGAGCTGTTTTTT
v_call: TRBV7-9; clone_size: NA; j_call: TRBJ1-2; d_call: NA; cdr3_aa: CASSIIGGFYGYTF; cdr3_nt: TGTGCCAGCAGCATAATAGGAGGGTTCTATGGCTACACCTTC
v_call: TRBV6-1; clone_size: once; j_call: TRBJ1-1; d_call: TRBD1; cdr3_aa: CASSEGGTGWGNTEAFF; cdr3_nt: TGTGCCAGCAGTGAAGGGGGGACAGGGTGGGGAAACACTGAAGCTTTCTTT
v_call: TRBV7-2; clone_size: few; j_call: TRBJ1-3; d_call: TRBD1; cdr3_aa: CASSSTGLSGNTIYF; cdr3_nt: TGTGCCAGCAGCTCGACAGGGCTCTCTGGAAACACCATATATTTT
v_call: TRBV4-3; clone_size: NA; j_call: TRBJ1-5; d_call: NA; cdr3_aa: CASSPVANVGNQPQHF; cdr3_nt: TGCGCCAGCAGCCCGGTAGCCAATGTGGGCAATCAGCCCCAGCATTTT
v_call: TRBV11-2; clone_size: NA; j_call: TRBJ1-1; d_call: NA; cdr3_aa: CASRVGNTEAFF; cdr3_nt: TGTGCCAGCAGGGTGGGGAACACTGAAGCTTTCTTT
v_call: TRBV9; clone_size: once; j_call: TRBJ2-5; d_call: TRBD2; cdr3_aa: CASSVGTSGQETQYF; cdr3_nt: TGTGCCAGCAGCGTAGGGACTAGCGGACAAGAGACCCAGTACTTC
v_call: TRBV9; clone_size: NA; j_call: TRBJ1-2; d_call: TRBD1; cdr3_aa: CASSVGKTGVNYGYTF; cdr3_nt: TGTGCCAGCAGCGTAGGAAAGACAGGGGTCAACTATGGCTACACCTTC
v_call: TRBV12-5; clone_size: NA; j_call: TRBJ1-2; d_call: NA; cdr3_aa: CASGLSRDPFNYGYTF; cdr3_nt: TGTGCTAGTGGTTTGAGCCGTGATCCCTTTAACTATGGCTACACCTTC
v_call: TRBV2; clone_size: NA; j_call: TRBJ2-1; d_call: NA; cdr3_aa: CASREGPLSEQFF; cdr3_nt: TGTGCCAGCAGGGAGGGGCCCTTGAGTGAGCAGTTCTTC
v_call: TRBV5-1; clone_size: NA; j_call: TRBJ2-1; d_call: NA; cdr3_aa: CASRGGDSYNEQFF; cdr3_nt: TGCGCCAGCAGAGGAGGGGACTCCTACAATGAGCAGTTCTTC
v_call: TRBV5-6; clone_size: NA; j_call: TRBJ1-6; d_call: NA; cdr3_aa: CASSLTAGRLGGNSPLHF; cdr3_nt: TGTGCCAGCAGCTTGACGGCCGGCAGGTTGGGGGGAAATTCACCCCTCCACTTT
v_call: TRBV9; clone_size: NA; j_call: TRBJ1-4; d_call: TRBD1; cdr3_aa: CASSAGQASNEKLFF; cdr3_nt: TGTGCCAGCAGCGCCGGACAGGCGTCTAATGAAAAACTGTTTTTT
v_call: TRBV5-1; clone_size: NA; j_call: TRBJ1-1; d_call: NA; cdr3_aa: CASTRGGTEAFF; cdr3_nt: TGCGCCAGCACCCGCGGGGGCACTGAAGCTTTCTTT